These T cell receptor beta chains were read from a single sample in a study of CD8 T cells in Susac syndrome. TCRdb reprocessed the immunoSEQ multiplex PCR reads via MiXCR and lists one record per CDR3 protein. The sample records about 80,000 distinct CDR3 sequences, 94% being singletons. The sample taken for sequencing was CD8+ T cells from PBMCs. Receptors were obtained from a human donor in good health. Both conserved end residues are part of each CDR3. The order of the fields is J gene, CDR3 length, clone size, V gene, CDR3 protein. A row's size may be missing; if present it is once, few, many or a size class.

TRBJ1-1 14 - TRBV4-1 CASSQGHLGTEAFF
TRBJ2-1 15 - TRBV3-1 CASSQGLELNNEQFF
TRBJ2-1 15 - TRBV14 CASSSTSSSYNEQFF
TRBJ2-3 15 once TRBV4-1 CASSQVGLAEDTQYF
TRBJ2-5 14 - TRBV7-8 CASSRRGGSETQYF
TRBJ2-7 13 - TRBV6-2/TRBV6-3 CATQGPGVYEQYF
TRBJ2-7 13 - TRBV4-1 CASSLGLTYEQYF
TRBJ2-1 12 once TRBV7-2 CASRIRDPEQFF
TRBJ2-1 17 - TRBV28 CASSAGLAGGPYNEQFF
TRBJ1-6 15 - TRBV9 CASSVAGNYNSPLHF
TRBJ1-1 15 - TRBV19 CATADRGQGDTEAFF
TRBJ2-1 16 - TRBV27 CASSWGTLSDYNEQFF
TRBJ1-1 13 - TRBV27 CATALYMNTEAFF